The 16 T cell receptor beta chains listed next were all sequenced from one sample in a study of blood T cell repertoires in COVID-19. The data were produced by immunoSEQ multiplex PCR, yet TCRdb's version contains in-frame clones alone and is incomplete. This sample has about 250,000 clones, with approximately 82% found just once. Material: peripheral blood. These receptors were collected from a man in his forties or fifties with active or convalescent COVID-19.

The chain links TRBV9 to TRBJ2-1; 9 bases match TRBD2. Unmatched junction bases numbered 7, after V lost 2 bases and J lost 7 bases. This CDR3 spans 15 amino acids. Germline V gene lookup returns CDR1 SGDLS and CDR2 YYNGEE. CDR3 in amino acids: CASSVTGTSKNEQFF. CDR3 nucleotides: TGTGCCAGCAGCGTTACCGGGACTAGCAAGAATGAGCAGTTCTTC.

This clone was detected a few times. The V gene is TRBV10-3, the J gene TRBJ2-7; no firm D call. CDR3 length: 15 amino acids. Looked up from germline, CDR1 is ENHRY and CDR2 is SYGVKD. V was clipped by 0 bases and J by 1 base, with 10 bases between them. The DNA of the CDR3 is TGTGCCATCAGTGAGTCTCAACAAGTATCCTACGAGCAGTACTTC. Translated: CAISESQQVSYEQYF.

Here the CDR3 DNA reads TGTGCCAGCAGCGATAGGACAGGTCGGGGCCAGAACTATGGCTACACCTTC. Translation: CASSDRTGRGQNYGYTF. V usage is TRBV7-2 and J usage is TRBJ1-2; the match to TRBD1 covers 7 bases. The V gene end was trimmed by 5 bases and the J gene end by 2 bases; junction bases not matched to a gene: 14. The germline gives CDR1 SGHTA, CDR2 FQGNSA. The CDR3 runs 17 residues.

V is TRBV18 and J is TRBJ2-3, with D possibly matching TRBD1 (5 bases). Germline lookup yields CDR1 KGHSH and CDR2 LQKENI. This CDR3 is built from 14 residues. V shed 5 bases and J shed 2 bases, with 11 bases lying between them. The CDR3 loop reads CASSSGLYTDTQYF. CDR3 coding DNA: TGTGCCAGCTCATCAGGGTTATACACAGATACGCAGTATTTT. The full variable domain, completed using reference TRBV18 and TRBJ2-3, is NAGVMQNPRHLVRRRGQEARLRCSPMKGHSHVYWYRQLPEEGLKFMVYLQKENIIDESGMPKERFSAEFPKEGPSILRIQQVVRGDSAAYFCASSSGLYTDTQYFGPGTRLTVL.

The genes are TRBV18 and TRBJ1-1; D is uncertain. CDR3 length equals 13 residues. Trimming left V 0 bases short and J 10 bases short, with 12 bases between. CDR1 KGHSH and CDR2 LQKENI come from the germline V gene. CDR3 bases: TGTGCCAGCTCACCACCAGTCCGGGGTGCAGCTTTCTTT. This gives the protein CASSPPVRGAAFF.

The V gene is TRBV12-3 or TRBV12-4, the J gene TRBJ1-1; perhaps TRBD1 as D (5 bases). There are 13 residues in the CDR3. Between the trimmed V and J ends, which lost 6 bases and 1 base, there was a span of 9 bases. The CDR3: CASSQGRNTEAFF. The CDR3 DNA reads TGTGCCAGCAGCCAGGGAAGGAACACTGAAGCTTTCTTT.

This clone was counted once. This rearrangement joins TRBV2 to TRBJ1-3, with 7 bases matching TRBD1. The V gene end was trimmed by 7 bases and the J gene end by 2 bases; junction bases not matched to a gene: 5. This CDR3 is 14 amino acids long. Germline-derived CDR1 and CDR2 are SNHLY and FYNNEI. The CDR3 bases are TGTGCCAGCAAGGCACAGGGGACTGGAAACACCATATATTTT. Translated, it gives CASKAQGTGNTIYF.

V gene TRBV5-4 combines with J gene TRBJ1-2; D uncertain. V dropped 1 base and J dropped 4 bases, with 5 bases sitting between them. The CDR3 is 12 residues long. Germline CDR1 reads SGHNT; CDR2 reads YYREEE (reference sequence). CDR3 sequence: CASSLPFYGYTF. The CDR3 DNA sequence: TGTGCCAGCAGCTTGCCGTTCTATGGCTACACCTTC.

The CDR3: CSVEPLGDRGNGYTF. CDR3 in DNA: TGCAGCGTTGAACCCTTGGGGGACAGGGGAAATGGCTACACCTTC. This chain joins TRBV29-1 and TRBJ1-2; 10 bases map to TRBD1. The ends lost 2 bases at V and 6 bases at J; junction bases unmatched: 9. CDR1 and CDR2 from the germline V gene are SQVTM and ANQGSEA. CDR3 length equals 15 residues.

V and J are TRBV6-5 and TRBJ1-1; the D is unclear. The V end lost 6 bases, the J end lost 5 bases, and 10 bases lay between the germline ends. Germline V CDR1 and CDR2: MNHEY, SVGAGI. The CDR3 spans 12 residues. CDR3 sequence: CASRLPGTEAFF. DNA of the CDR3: TGTGCCAGCAGATTACCGGGAACTGAAGCTTTCTTT.

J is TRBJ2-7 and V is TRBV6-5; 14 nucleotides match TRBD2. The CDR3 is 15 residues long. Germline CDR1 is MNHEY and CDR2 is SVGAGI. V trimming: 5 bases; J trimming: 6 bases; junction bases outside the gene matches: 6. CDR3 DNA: TGTGCCAGCAGTACGGGACTAGCGGGAGAAGGCGAGCAGTACTTC. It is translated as CASSTGLAGEGEQYF.

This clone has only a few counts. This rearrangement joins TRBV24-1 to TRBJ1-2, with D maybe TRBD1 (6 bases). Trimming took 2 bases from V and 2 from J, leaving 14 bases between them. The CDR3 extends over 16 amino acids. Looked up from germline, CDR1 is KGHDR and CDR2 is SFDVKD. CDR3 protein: CATSDSEGGRNYGYTF. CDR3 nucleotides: TGTGCCACCAGTGATTCCGAGGGGGGGAGGAACTATGGCTACACCTTC.

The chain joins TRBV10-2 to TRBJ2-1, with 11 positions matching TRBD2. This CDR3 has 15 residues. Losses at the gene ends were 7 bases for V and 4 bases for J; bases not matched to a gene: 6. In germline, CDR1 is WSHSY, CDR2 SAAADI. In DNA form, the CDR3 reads TGCGCCAGCATATTCGGGACTAGCGGTTACAATGAGCAGTTCTTC. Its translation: CASIFGTSGYNEQFF.

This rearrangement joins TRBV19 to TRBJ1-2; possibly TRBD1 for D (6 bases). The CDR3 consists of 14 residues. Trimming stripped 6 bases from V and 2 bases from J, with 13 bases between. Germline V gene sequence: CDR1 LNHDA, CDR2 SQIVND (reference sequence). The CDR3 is CASRRGSSNYGYTF. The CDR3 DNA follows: TGTGCCAGTAGGAGGGGGTCTTCAAACTATGGCTACACCTTC.

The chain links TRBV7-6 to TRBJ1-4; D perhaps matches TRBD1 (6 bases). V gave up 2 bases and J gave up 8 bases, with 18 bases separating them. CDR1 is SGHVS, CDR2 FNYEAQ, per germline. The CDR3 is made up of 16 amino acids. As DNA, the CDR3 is TGTGCCAGCAGCTTACTACAGGGCCCCAGGGAGGAAAAACTGTTTTTT. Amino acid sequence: CASSLLQGPREEKLFF. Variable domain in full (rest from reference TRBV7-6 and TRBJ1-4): GAGVSQSPRYKVTKRGQDVALRCDPISGHVSLYWYRQALGQGPEFLTYFNYEAQQDKSGLPNDRFSAERPEGSISTLTIQRTEQRDSAMYRCASSLLQGPREEKLFFGSGTQLSVL.

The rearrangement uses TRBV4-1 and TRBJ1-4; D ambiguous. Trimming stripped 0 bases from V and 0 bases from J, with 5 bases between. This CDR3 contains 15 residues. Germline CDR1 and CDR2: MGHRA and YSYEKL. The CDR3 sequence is CASSQDSTTNEKLFF. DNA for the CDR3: TGCGCCAGCAGCCAAGACAGTACAACTAATGAAAAACTGTTTTTT.